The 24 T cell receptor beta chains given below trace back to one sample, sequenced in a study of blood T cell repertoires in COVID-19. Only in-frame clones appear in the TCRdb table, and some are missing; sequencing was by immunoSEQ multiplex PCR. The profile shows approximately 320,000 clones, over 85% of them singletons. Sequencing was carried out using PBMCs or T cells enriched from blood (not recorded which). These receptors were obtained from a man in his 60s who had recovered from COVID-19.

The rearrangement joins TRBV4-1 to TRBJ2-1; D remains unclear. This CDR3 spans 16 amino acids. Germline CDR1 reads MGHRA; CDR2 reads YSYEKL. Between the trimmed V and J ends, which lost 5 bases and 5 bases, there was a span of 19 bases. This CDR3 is CASSTRHPSYDNEQFF. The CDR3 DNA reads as TGCGCCAGCAGCACCCGACACCCATCGTACGACAATGAGCAGTTCTTC.

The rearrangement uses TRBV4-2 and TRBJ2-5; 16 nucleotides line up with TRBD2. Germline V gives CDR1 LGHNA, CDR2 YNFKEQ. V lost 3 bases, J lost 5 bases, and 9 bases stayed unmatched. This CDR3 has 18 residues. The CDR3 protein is CASSQAGTSGGALETQYF. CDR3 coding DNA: TGTGCCAGCAGCCAGGCCGGGACTAGCGGGGGGGCTCTGGAGACCCAGTACTTC.

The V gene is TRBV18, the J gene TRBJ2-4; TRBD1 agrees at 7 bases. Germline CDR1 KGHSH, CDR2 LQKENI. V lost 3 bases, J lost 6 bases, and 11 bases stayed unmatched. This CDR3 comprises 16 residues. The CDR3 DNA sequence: TGTGCCAGCTCACCGCTAACAGGGGACGAAGGAAACATTCAGTACTTC. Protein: CASSPLTGDEGNIQYF.

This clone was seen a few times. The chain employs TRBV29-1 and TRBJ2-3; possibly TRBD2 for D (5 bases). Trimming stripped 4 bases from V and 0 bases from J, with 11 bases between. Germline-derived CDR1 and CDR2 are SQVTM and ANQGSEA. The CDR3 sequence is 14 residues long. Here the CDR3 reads CSVGSGGSTDTQYF. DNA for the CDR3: TGCAGCGTTGGTTCGGGCGGGAGCACAGATACGCAGTATTTT.

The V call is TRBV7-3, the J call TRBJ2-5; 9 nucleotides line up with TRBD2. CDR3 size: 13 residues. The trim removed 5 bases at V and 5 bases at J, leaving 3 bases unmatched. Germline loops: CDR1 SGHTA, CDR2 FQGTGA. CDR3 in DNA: TGTGCCAGCAGCCCAACTAGCGGGGAGACCCAGTACTTC. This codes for CASSPTSGETQYF.

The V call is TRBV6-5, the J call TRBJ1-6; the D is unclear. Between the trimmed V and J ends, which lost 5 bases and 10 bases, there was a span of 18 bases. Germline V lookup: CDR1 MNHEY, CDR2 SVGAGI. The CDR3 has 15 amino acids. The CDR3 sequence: CASSNSGSSGSPLHF. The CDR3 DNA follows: TGTGCCAGCAGTAATTCCGGGTCCTCCGGGTCACCCCTCCACTTT.

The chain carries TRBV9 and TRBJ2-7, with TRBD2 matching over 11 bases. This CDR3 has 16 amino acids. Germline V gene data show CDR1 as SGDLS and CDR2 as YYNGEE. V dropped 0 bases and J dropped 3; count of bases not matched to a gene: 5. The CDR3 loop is CASSVGASGGIYEQYF. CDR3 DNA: TGTGCCAGCAGCGTAGGAGCTAGCGGGGGGATCTACGAGCAGTACTTC. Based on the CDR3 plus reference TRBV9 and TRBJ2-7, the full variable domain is DSGVTQTPKHLITATGQRVTLRCSPRSGDLSVYWYQQSLDQGLQFLIQYYNGEERAKGNILERFSAQQFPDLHSELNLSSLELGDSALYFCASSVGASGGIYEQYFGPGTRLTVT.

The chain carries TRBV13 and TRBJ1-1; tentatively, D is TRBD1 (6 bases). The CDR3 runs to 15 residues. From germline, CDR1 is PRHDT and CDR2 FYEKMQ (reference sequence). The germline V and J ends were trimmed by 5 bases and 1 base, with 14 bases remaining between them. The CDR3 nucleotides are TGTGCCAGCAGCCGCGAACCGGGACAGAACACTGAAGCTTTCTTT. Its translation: CASSREPGQNTEAFF.

In DNA, the CDR3 is TGTGCCAGCAGCTTGGGACAGGCAAATACGCAGTATTTT. Encoded protein: CASSLGQANTQYF. The chain links TRBV11-2 to TRBJ2-3; TRBD1 aligns across 8 bases. Trimming at V came to 3 bases and at J to 7 bases, leaving 3 bases not matched to a gene. The CDR3 is made up of 13 amino acids. Per germline, CDR1 SGHAT and CDR2 FQNNGV.

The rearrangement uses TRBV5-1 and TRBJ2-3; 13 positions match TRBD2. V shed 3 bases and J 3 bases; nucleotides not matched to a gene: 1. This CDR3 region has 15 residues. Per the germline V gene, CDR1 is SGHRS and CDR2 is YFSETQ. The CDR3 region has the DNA TGCGCCAGCAGCTCGACTAGCGGGAGGACAGATACGCAGTATTTT. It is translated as CASSSTSGRTDTQYF.

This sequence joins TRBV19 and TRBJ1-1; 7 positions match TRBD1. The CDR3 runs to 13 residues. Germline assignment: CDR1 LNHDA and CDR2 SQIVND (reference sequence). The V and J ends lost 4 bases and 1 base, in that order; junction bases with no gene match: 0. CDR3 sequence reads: CASSNRGNTEAFF. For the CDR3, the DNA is TGTGCCAGTAGTAACAGGGGGAACACTGAAGCTTTCTTT.

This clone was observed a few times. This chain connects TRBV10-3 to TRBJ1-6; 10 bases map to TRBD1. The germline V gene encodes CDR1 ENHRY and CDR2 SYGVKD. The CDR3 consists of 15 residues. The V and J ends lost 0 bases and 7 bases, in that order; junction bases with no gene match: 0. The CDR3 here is CAISESDRGNSPLHF. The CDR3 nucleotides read TGTGCCATCAGTGAGTCGGACAGGGGGAATTCACCCCTCCACTTT.

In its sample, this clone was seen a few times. CDR3 residues: CASSYGGPGGYRYTF. CDR3 nucleotides: TGTGCCAGCAGTTACGGGGGCCCAGGGGGGTATCGCTACACCTTC. The chain employs TRBV6-5 and TRBJ1-2, with 7 positions matching TRBD1. Germline V gene lookup returns CDR1 MNHEY and CDR2 SVGAGI. Trimming cost V 2 bases and J 9 bases; bases outside gene matches: 12. This CDR3 is 15 amino acids long.

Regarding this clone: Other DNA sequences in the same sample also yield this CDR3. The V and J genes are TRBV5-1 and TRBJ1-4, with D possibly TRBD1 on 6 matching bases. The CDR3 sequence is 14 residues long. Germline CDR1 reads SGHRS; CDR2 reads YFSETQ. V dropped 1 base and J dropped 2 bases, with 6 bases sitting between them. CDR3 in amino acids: CASSLTGTNEKLFF. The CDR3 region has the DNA TGCGCCAGCAGCTTGACAGGGACTAATGAAAAACTGTTTTTT.

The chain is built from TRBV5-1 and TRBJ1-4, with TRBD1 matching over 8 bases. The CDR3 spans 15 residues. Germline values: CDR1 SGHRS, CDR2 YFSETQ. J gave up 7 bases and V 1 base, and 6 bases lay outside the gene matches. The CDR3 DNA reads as TGCGCCAGCAGCTTGTATGGACAGGGAAGTGAAAAACTGTTTTTT. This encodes CASSLYGQGSEKLFF.

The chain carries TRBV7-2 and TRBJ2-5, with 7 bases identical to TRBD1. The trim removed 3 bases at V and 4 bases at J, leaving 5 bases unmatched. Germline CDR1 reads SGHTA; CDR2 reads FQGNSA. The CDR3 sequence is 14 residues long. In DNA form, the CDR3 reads TGTGCCAGCAGCTTTCGCAGGGGGAGAGAGACCCAGTACTTC. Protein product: CASSFRRGRETQYF. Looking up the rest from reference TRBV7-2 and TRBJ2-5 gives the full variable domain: GAGVSQSPSNKVTEKGKDVELRCDPISGHTALYWYRQSLGQGLEFLIYFQGNSAPDKSGLPSDRFSAERTGGSVSTLTIQRTQQEDSAVYLCASSFRRGRETQYFGPGTRLLVL.

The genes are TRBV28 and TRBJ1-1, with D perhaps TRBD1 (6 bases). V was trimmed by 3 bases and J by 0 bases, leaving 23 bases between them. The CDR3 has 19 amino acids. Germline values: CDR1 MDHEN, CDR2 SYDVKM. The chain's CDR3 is CASSFRTPYRTEMNTEAFF. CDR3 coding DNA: TGTGCCAGCAGTTTTCGGACTCCTTATCGGACAGAGATGAACACTGAAGCTTTCTTT. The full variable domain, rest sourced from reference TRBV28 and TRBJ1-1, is DVKVTQSSRYLVKRTGEKVFLECVQDMDHENMFWYRQDPGLGLRLIYFSYDVKMKEKGDIPEGYSVSREKKERFSLILESASTNQTSMYLCASSFRTPYRTEMNTEAFFGQGTRLTVV.

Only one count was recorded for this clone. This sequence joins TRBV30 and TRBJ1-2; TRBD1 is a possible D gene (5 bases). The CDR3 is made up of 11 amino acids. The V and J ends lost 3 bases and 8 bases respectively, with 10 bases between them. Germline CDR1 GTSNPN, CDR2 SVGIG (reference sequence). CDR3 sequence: CAWRAGLGYTF. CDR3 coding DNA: TGTGCCTGGAGGGCAGGGCTAGGCTACACCTTC. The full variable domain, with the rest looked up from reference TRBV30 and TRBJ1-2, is SQTIHQWPATLVQPVGSPLSLECTVEGTSNPNLYWYRQAAGRGLQLLFYSVGIGQISSEVPQNLSASRPQDRQFILSSKKLLLSDSGFYLCAWRAGLGYTFGSGTRLTVV.

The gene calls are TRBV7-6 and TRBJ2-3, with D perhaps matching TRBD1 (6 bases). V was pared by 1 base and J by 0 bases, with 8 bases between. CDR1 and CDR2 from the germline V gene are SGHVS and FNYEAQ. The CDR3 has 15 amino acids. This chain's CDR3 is CASSLDRVSTDTQYF. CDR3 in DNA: TGTGCCAGCAGCTTAGACAGGGTTAGCACAGATACGCAGTATTTT.

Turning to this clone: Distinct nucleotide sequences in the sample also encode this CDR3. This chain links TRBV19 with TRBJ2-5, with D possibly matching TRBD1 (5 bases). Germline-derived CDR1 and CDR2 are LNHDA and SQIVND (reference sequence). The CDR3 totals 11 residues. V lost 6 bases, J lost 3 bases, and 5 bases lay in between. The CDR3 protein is CASSREETQYF. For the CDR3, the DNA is TGTGCCAGTAGCAGGGAAGAGACCCAGTACTTC.

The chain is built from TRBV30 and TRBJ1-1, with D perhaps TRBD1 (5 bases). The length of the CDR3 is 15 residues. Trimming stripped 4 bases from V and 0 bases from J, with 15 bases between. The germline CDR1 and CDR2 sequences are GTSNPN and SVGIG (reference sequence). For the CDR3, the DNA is TGTGCCTGGACTAATAGGGGAACCCTGAACACTGAAGCTTTCTTT. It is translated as CAWTNRGTLNTEAFF.

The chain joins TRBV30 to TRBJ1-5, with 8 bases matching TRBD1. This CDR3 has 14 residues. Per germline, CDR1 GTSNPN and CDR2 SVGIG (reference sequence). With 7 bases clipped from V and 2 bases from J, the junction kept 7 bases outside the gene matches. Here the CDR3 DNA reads TGTGCCTTCCACAGGGGGATCGGCAATCAGCCCCAGCATTTT. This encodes CAFHRGIGNQPQHF.

The CDR3 here is CASGGLAGVGGYGYTF. As DNA, the CDR3 is TGTGCCAGCGGAGGACTCGCAGGGGTCGGTGGCTATGGCTACACCTTC. The chain combines TRBV11-3 with TRBJ1-2, with a tentative D call TRBD1 (6 bases). Germline CDR1 reads SGHNT; CDR2 reads YENEEA. V was trimmed by 8 bases and J by 4 bases, leaving 23 bases between them. The CDR3 is 16 residues long.

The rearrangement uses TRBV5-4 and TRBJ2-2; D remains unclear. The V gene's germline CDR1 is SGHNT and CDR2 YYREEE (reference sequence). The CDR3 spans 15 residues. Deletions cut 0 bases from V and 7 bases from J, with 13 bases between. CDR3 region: CASSLAFGRDGELFF. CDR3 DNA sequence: TGTGCCAGCAGCTTGGCCTTTGGGCGTGACGGGGAGCTGTTTTTT.